The T cell receptor beta chain under discussion was sequenced for a study of blood T cell repertoires in COVID-19 (dated by TCRdb to 2018 to 2021). Turning to the overall study: Samples covering the acute and convalescent phases of COVID-19 were provided by collaborators in the United States, Italy and Spain. Nearly every sample came with metadata listing a de-identified subject ID, COVID-19 status, age in years and sex. The material from the prospective study consisted of cDNA or gDNA derived from T cells, B-cell-depleted T cells, or PBMCs. Samples were obtained from the ongoing ImmuneRACE study (first 160 participants) and from 950 to 1,500 subjects provided by 6 global collaborators. Subjects who had been exposed to COVID-19, were actively infected with it, or had recovered from it provided the deeply sampled blood TCRbeta repertoires that made up the dataset. Where available, HLA class I and class II types were taken from metadata supplied by the sample provider and were not determined by assay-based typing. The repertoires were released in a freely available public database meant as a resource for research on the immune response to SARS-CoV-2.

Overall results and qualifications from the work: The quantity of clinical and demographic metadata differed by source and by participant and was supplied without curation.

This clone was recorded once. It has no known antigen specificity. No clone much larger than this one lies a single base away; base qualities are absent. V was cut back by 5 bases and J by 5 bases, leaving a gap of 9 bases between them. The CDR3 spans 12 residues, from the cysteine through the phenylalanine. The CDR3 DNA has 36 bases and is translated from base 1. The collaborating institutions used their own protocols to collect whole blood in K2EDTA tubes. For TCRbeta analysis, collaborator samples were shipped as frozen whole blood, as isolated PBMCs, or as DNA extracted from either sample type. TCRbeta CDR3 regions were amplified from genomic DNA using the immunoSEQ Assay, a bias-controlled multiplex PCR. Per the source publication's procedure: Nucleated cell counts per sample were estimated from amplification of reference gene primers within the assay. Sequence reads were collapsed and filtered to measure the absolute abundance of every unique TCRbeta CDR3 rearrangement. Productive Simpson clonality was computed per sample as the square root of Simpson's diversity index over productive rearrangements. TCRdb provides this immuneACCESS table in a form limited to in-frame rearrangements. Some clones are lacking; in checked studies, under half of them reflect an unresolved V gene, and why the rest are absent is not known. The V and J calls and clone size were taken over from that table, and D and trimming were inferred from the DNA. Counted in this sample were 25,000 to 35,000 clones; 85% of them appeared once. Of the sample, roughly 25% falls within the top ten clones.

The rearrangement combines TRBV12-3 or TRBV12-4 with TRBJ1-2, with a tentative D gene TRBD1 over 6 matching bases. This clonotype originated in a human donor in a cohort sampled during active COVID-19. The sample was peripheral blood. The CDR3 region has the sequence CASSRQVYGYTF. The nucleotides are TGTGCCAGCAGTCGACAGGTTTATGGCTACACCTTC.